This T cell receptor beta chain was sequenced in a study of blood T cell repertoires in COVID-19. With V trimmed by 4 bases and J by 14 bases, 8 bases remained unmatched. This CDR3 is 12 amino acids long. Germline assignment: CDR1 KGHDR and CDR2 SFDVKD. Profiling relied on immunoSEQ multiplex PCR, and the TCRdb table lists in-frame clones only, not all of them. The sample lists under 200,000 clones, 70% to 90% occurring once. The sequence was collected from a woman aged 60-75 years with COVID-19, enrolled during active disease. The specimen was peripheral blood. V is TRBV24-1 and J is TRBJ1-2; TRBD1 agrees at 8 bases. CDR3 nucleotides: TGTGCCACCAGTGAACCAGGACAGGGACATACCTTC. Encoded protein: CATSEPGQGHTF.